This T cell receptor beta chain was sequenced in a study of T cell changes during pregnancy in multiple sclerosis. Using immunoSEQ multiplex PCR, the repertoire was profiled, and TCRdb retains in-frame clones only, with some absent. The sample has tens of thousands of clones, 75% to 95% seen once. This CDR3 is built from 15 residues. Germline V gene data show CDR1 as GTSNPN and CDR2 as SVGIG (reference sequence). V was clipped by 1 base and J by 4 bases, with 17 bases between them. The chain couples TRBV30 to TRBJ2-7, with D uncertain. This clonotype originated in a female donor in good health, enrolled as a control in a pregnancy study. This specimen was peripheral blood, taken in the first trimester of pregnancy. CDR3 coding DNA: TGTGCCTGGAGTGGCCCCCACGTGGGCAAGTACGAGCAGTACTTC. The encoded protein is CAWSGPHVGKYEQYF.